These 26 T cell receptor beta chains were all obtained from the same sample, sequenced in a study of blood T cell repertoires in COVID-19. Profiled with immunoSEQ multiplex PCR; TCRdb holds only in-frame clones, not every one. The data contain roughly 250,000 clones, around 90% of them seen just once; the ten biggest clones take up 2.3%. The sample was PBMCs or T cells enriched from blood (not recorded which). Every receptor here comes from a woman between 40 and 55 years old with acute COVID-19.

The chain uses TRBV4-1 and TRBJ2-3; D is possibly TRBD2 (6 bases). CDR3 size: 13 residues. With 0 bases removed from V and 7 bases from J, the gap between germline ends came to 8 bases. The germline V gene encodes CDR1 MGHRA and CDR2 YSYEKL. The CDR3 loop reads CASSQEAGYTQYF. CDR3 bases: TGCGCCAGCAGCCAAGAGGCGGGGTATACGCAGTATTTT.

This clone was counted a few times. The CDR3, as DNA: TGTGCCACTGGAAACAGGGGGCTGAACGAGCAGTACTTC. As protein: CATGNRGLNEQYF. The V call is TRBV6-5, the J call TRBJ2-7; 9 bases match TRBD1. The V gene's germline CDR1 is MNHEY and CDR2 SVGAGI. V trimming: 10 bases; J trimming: 5 bases; junction bases outside the gene matches: 9. There are 13 residues in the CDR3.

This clone was counted only a few times. The V call is TRBV5-6, the J call TRBJ1-2; tentative D call: TRBD1 (6 bases). From germline, CDR1 is SGHDT and CDR2 YYEEEE. Trimming stripped 2 bases from V and 4 bases from J, with 12 bases between. This CDR3 region has 14 residues. Here the CDR3 reads CASSLQGLRYGYTF. In DNA, the CDR3 is TGTGCCAGCAGCTTACAGGGATTACGCTATGGCTACACCTTC. The full variable domain, rest sourced from reference TRBV5-6 and TRBJ1-2, is DAGVTQSPTHLIKTRGQQVTLRCSPKSGHDTVSWYQQALGQGPQFIFQYYEEEERQRGNFPDRFSGHQFPNYSSELNVNALLLGDSALYLCASSLQGLRYGYTFGSGTRLTVV.

The chain carries TRBV6-6 and TRBJ1-2; D ambiguous. The V gene lost 2 bases and the J gene lost 2 bases, with 9 bases spanning the gap. This CDR3 comprises 14 residues. Germline V gene lookup returns CDR1 MNHNY and CDR2 SVGAGI (reference sequence). The CDR3 is CASSYDTRNYGYTF. The CDR3, as DNA: TGTGCCAGCAGTTACGACACCAGAAACTATGGCTACACCTTC.

In its sample, this clone was seen once. The chain links TRBV28 to TRBJ2-5, with D unclear. Germline values: CDR1 MDHEN, CDR2 SYDVKM. Trimming pared 5 bases from V and 1 base from J, leaving 17 bases between. The CDR3 consists of 16 residues. CDR3 loop: CASSPLTGTVQETQYF. For the CDR3, the DNA is TGTGCCAGCAGTCCATTAACCGGCACAGTCCAAGAGACCCAGTACTTC.

The rearrangement uses TRBV19 and TRBJ1-5, with D unclear. V gave up 5 bases and J gave up 14 bases, with 16 bases separating them. Germline-derived CDR1 and CDR2 are LNHDA and SQIVND (reference sequence). The CDR3 contains 12 residues. CDR3 sequence reads: CASSVPGLGEHF. In DNA, the CDR3 is TGTGCCAGTAGTGTTCCGGGATTAGGAGAGCATTTT.

The rearrangement uses TRBV7-2 and TRBJ1-1, with TRBD1 matching over 9 bases. The CDR3 runs to 15 residues. Germline trimming cut 7 bases from V and 4 bases from J; bases unmatched to any gene: 10. Germline CDR1 is SGHTA and CDR2 is FQGNSA. CDR3 region: CASTPRTGVGTEAFF. The CDR3 nucleotides are TGTGCCAGCACCCCTAGGACAGGGGTGGGCACTGAAGCTTTCTTT.

The rearrangement uses TRBV7-2 and TRBJ1-2, with 7 bases that match TRBD1. The junction had 6 bases not matched to a gene; V was cut back by 5 bases and J by 6 bases. Germline CDR1 SGHTA, CDR2 FQGNSA. This CDR3 has 13 amino acids. CDR3 in DNA: TGTGCCAGCAGCCAGGGACAGCCTAATGGCTACACCTTC. Residues: CASSQGQPNGYTF. Combining the CDR3 with reference TRBV7-2 and TRBJ1-2 gives the whole variable domain GAGVSQSPSNKVTEKGKDVELRCDPISGHTALYWYRQSLGQGLEFLIYFQGNSAPDKSGLPSDRFSAERTGGSVSTLTIQRTQQEDSAVYLCASSQGQPNGYTFGSGTRLTVV.

This clone has only a few counts. V usage is TRBV11-1 and J usage is TRBJ2-7; D remains unclear. The CDR3 loop spans 14 amino acids. Per the germline V gene, CDR1 is SGHAT and CDR2 is FQDESV (reference sequence). The germline V and J ends were trimmed by 4 bases and 2 bases, with 12 bases remaining between them. CDR3 sequence (DNA): TGTGCCAGCAGCTCCCTAAAAAACCCCTACGAGCAGTACTTC. Translated, it gives CASSSLKNPYEQYF.

The chain recombines TRBV1 with TRBJ1-2; TRBD1 is taken as the D call from the table, unchecked against the DNA. TRBV1 is a pseudogene locus. This CDR3 region has 18 residues. For the CDR3, the DNA is TGCACCAGCAGCCCATTTCCCGGACAGGGGGCTTCTAACTATGGCTACACCTTC. Protein product: CTSSPFPGQGASNYGYTF.

The chain links TRBV18 to TRBJ1-4; maybe TRBD1 (5 bases). The CDR3 runs to 13 residues. The germline V gene has CDR1 KGHSH and CDR2 LQKENI. V was trimmed by 4 bases and J by 5 bases, leaving 8 bases between them. CDR3 in amino acids: CASSQGMNEKLFF. DNA for the CDR3: TGTGCCAGCTCACAGGGGATGAATGAAAAACTGTTTTTT. The whole variable domain, filled in from reference TRBV18 and TRBJ1-4, reads NAGVMQNPRHLVRRRGQEARLRCSPMKGHSHVYWYRQLPEEGLKFMVYLQKENIIDESGMPKERFSAEFPKEGPSILRIQQVVRGDSAAYFCASSQGMNEKLFFGSGTQLSVL.

CDR3 in amino acids: CASSQGTSGAYEQYF. CDR3 nucleotide sequence: TGTGCCAGCAGCCAAGGGACTAGCGGGGCCTACGAGCAGTACTTC. The chain links TRBV4-2 to TRBJ2-7; 12 nucleotides line up with TRBD2. J lost 2 bases, V lost 1 base, and 0 bases had no gene match. This CDR3 comprises 15 residues. CDR1 and CDR2 (germline): LGHNA, YNFKEQ.

The chain employs TRBV6-2 or TRBV6-3 and TRBJ2-7, with 13 bases identical to TRBD2. Germline-derived CDR1 and CDR2 are MNHEY and SVGEGT. The CDR3 spans 18 residues. With V trimmed by 4 bases and J by 2 bases, 11 bases remained unmatched. The CDR3 nucleotides read TGTGCCAGCAGTTCTACTAGCGGGAGGGCCCGGGGAACCTACGAGCAGTACTTC. Amino acids: CASSSTSGRARGTYEQYF.

This chain connects TRBV12-3 or TRBV12-4 to TRBJ2-3; D possibly corresponds to TRBD2 (5 bases). The V and J ends lost 6 bases and 11 bases respectively, with 18 bases between them. The CDR3 sequence is 13 residues long. The CDR3, as DNA: TGTGCCAGCAGGATCCAGGAGGCCAACAAGCAGTATTTT. This encodes CASRIQEANKQYF.

The V call is TRBV24-1, the J call TRBJ2-3, with D perhaps matching TRBD1 (5 bases). Trimming removed 4 bases from V and 1 base from J, with 14 bases in between. In germline, CDR1 is KGHDR, CDR2 SFDVKD. This CDR3 comprises 16 residues. CDR3 bases: TGTGCCACCAGTGACGCAGGCTTAGGGGGCACAGATACGCAGTATTTT. This translates into CATSDAGLGGTDTQYF.

The chain joins TRBV9 to TRBJ1-4, with TRBD1 as a possible D gene (5 bases). The V end was cut by 1 base, the J end by 3 bases, with 13 bases between. The germline V gene has CDR1 SGDLS and CDR2 YYNGEE. The CDR3 is 16 residues long. DNA of the CDR3: TGTGCCAGCAGCGTATGGGGGAGGGAGGCTAATGAAAAACTGTTTTTT. This codes for CASSVWGREANEKLFF.

The DNA for the CDR3 is TGTGCCAGCAGCGTAGTAGCGGGGGGGCATAGTGAGCAGTTCTTC. It is translated as CASSVVAGGHSEQFF. The V and J genes are TRBV9 and TRBJ2-1, with 11 bases identical to TRBD2. Germline CDR1 SGDLS, CDR2 YYNGEE. Trimming removed 0 bases from V and 9 bases from J; junction bases left unmatched: 5. The CDR3 contains 15 residues.

The chain links TRBV27 to TRBJ2-3, with TRBD1 matching 10 bases. V shed 5 bases and J 1 base; nucleotides not matched to a gene: 6. Germline-derived CDR1 and CDR2 are MNHEY and SMNVEV (reference sequence). This CDR3 has 16 residues. The CDR3, as DNA: TGTGCCAGCAGTCTCCTGGGACAGGGGCGCACAGATACGCAGTATTTT. Its protein product is CASSLLGQGRTDTQYF.

The rearrangement links TRBV9 to TRBJ2-1; D is unclear. This CDR3 region has 11 residues. Between the trimmed V and J ends, which lost 0 bases and 9 bases, there was a span of 4 bases. Per the germline V gene, CDR1 is SGDLS and CDR2 is YYNGEE. DNA of the CDR3: TGTGCCAGCAGCGTAGGACTTGAGCAGTTCTTC. It yields the protein CASSVGLEQFF.

Only one count was recorded for this clone. The chain is built from TRBV4-2 and TRBJ2-3, with unresolved D. Trimming stripped 3 bases from V and 4 bases from J, with 11 bases between. The germline V gene encodes CDR1 LGHNA and CDR2 YNFKEQ. CDR3 length equals 14 residues. The CDR3 bases are TGTGCCAGCAGCCAGGGCGCCACCCCAGATACGCAGTATTTT. Translation gives CASSQGATPDTQYF.

The V call is TRBV27, the J call TRBJ2-7; D ambiguous. The CDR3 extends over 13 amino acids. Germline V CDR1 and CDR2: MNHEY, SMNVEV (reference sequence). The V end lost 3 bases, the J end lost 1 base, and 7 bases lay between the germline ends. The DNA for the CDR3 is TGTGCCAGCAGTTTTGGGCCGTCCTACGAGCAGTACTTC. It specifies CASSFGPSYEQYF.

The chain uses TRBV7-3 and TRBJ1-5; 8 nucleotides match TRBD1. V dropped 5 bases and J dropped 6; count of bases not matched to a gene: 3. The length of the CDR3 is 13 residues. Germline V gene data show CDR1 as SGHTA and CDR2 as FQGTGA. CDR3 DNA: TGTGCCAGCAGCGTCACAGGGGGTCAGCCCCAGCATTTT. Amino acid sequence: CASSVTGGQPQHF.

The V call is TRBV7-2, the J call TRBJ1-6; no reliable D call. Germline V CDR1 and CDR2: SGHTA, FQGNSA. Trimming took off 1 base at V and 14 bases at J, with 9 bases between the two ends. The CDR3 loop spans 12 amino acids. CDR3 bases: TGTGCCAGCAGCTTAGTCGGTATAACCCTCCACTTT. Protein product: CASSLVGITLHF.

The genes are TRBV11-3 and TRBJ1-4; 8 bases are a match to TRBD1. Unmatched junction bases numbered 7, after V lost 3 bases and J lost 7 bases. Looked up from germline, CDR1 is SGHNT and CDR2 is YENEEA. CDR3 length equals 15 residues. CDR3 protein: CASSFRQGKAEKLFF. CDR3 nucleotide sequence: TGTGCCAGCAGCTTTCGACAGGGGAAAGCTGAAAAACTGTTTTTT.

This chain links TRBV7-9 with TRBJ1-2; TRBD1 might be the D (6 bases). The CDR3 length is 14 residues. The germline V gene encodes CDR1 SEHNR and CDR2 FQNEAQ (reference sequence). Trimming cost V 5 bases and J 1 base, with 11 bases left between them. In DNA, the CDR3 is TGTGCCAGCAGCCCCTCCAGGGGTAACTATGGCTACACCTTC. It codes for CASSPSRGNYGYTF.

V and J are TRBV15 and TRBJ2-7; D is possibly TRBD2 (7 bases). Germline V gives CDR1 LNHNV, CDR2 YYDKDF (reference sequence). The V end lost 3 bases, the J end lost 7 bases, and 28 bases lay between the germline ends. The length of the CDR3 is 18 residues. CDR3 loop: CATSRGAGGRALSGEQYF. The CDR3 bases are TGTGCCACCAGCAGGGGGGCCGGAGGGAGGGCCCTTTCTGGGGAGCAGTACTTC.